The source of this T cell receptor (beta chain) is a study of blood T cell repertoires in COVID-19. Across the study: PBMCs, B-cell-depleted T cells, or T cells provided the cDNA or gDNA that made up the material.

Per the study methods: Estimates of nucleated cell counts were drawn from the amplification of reference gene primers. Assay used: immunoSEQ multiplex PCR; TCRdb lists only in-frame clones, some missing. For V, J and clone size, that table is used; D and trimming come from the DNA. Among some 100,000 clones listed, approximately 80% were seen once. Material: peripheral blood. The TCR sequence derives from a man aged 45-65 years with acute or convalescent COVID-19.

Here the CDR3 reads CASSHPAREKETQYF. In DNA, the CDR3 is TGCGCCAGCAGCCACCCTGCGCGGGAGAAAGAGACCCAGTACTTC. This chain uses TRBV4-1 with TRBJ2-5, with TRBD2 identical over 7 bases. The trim removed 3 bases at V and 3 bases at J, leaving 7 bases unmatched. This CDR3 region has 15 residues. Germline V lookup: CDR1 MGHRA, CDR2 YSYEKL.